These 22 T cell receptor beta chains were sequenced from one sample in a study listed by TCRdb under 2016. The library was prepared using RT-PCR. The sequencing machine was an Illumina MiSeq. TCRdb redid the processing of the public reads, applying fastp at Q25 and MiXCR, and retained in-frame beta chains. Merged by CDR3 protein, the rows form single entries marked with the most common genes and DNA. Here the sample has roughly 6,000 distinct CDR3 sequences; approximately 93% occur a single time. 8% to 9.5% of the sample is held by the ten biggest clonotypes. What was sequenced was memory CD4+ T cells from blood. These receptors all stem from a female donor in good health, serving as a healthy control.

Notes on this clonotype: This beta chain came through as a stray read in a library set up for alpha chains, and its size says little. J is TRBJ1-2 and V is TRBV27; D call uncertain. This CDR3 spans 13 amino acids. Trimming removed 2 bases from V and 2 bases from J, with 6 bases in between. Germline-derived CDR1 and CDR2 are MNHEY and SMNVEV (reference sequence). The CDR3 bases are TGTGCCAGCAGTTTAAGAGAGAACTATGGCTACACCTTC. This gives the protein CASSLRENYGYTF.

This clonotype was seen a single time. This beta chain is off target for a library built for alpha chains, so its abundance means little. The chain couples TRBV6-2 or TRBV6-3 to TRBJ2-3; D unresolved. Trimming took off 6 bases at V and 1 base at J, with 11 bases between the two ends. This CDR3 is built from 14 residues. Germline V gene data show CDR1 as MNHEY and CDR2 as SVGEGT. The CDR3 coding sequence is TGTGCCAGCAGCTTAGATAGGGGCACAGATACGCAGTATTTT. Translating gives CASSLDRGTDTQYF.

Details on this clonotype: In a library made to pick up alpha chains, this beta chain is a stray read with a size that means little. The chain has TRBV11-2 and TRBJ2-5, with D possibly TRBD2 on 7 matching bases. This CDR3 contains 16 residues. The germline gives CDR1 SGHAT, CDR2 FQNNGV. Trimming shortened V by 5 bases and J by 4 bases, and 20 bases separated the two germline ends. In DNA, the CDR3 is TGTGCCAGCAGCCTGGGGGGAGGGGGACTATCAGAGACCCAGTACTTC. Translating it yields CASSLGGGGLSETQYF.

As concerns this clonotype: This beta chain turned up in a library designed for alpha chains; as an off-target read, its abundance says little. This rearrangement joins TRBV6-5 to TRBJ1-6; 7 bases are a match to TRBD1. The CDR3 runs to 15 residues. V shed 2 bases and J 7 bases; nucleotides not matched to a gene: 5. Germline V CDR1 and CDR2: MNHEY, SVGAGI. The CDR3 is CASSYGTGDNSPLHF. DNA for the CDR3: TGTGCCAGCAGTTACGGTACAGGGGACAATTCACCCCTCCACTTT.

Concerning this clonotype itself: With the library built for alpha chains, this beta chain is off target and its frequency is not meaningful. The chain combines TRBV5-1 with TRBJ2-2; D gene uncertain. There are 15 residues in the CDR3. Per germline, CDR1 SGHRS and CDR2 YFSETQ. V was shortened by 0 bases and J by 2 bases, with 8 bases between the two germline ends. The CDR3 protein is CASSLEAHNTGELFF. The DNA for the CDR3 is TGCGCCAGCAGCTTGGAAGCACACAACACCGGGGAGCTGTTTTTT.

This clonotype is a singleton in its sample. The library was prepared for alpha chains; this beta chain is a stray read, so its frequency means little. J is TRBJ1-2 and V is TRBV30, with 9 bases lining up with TRBD1. The CDR3 sequence is 13 residues long. Germline loops: CDR1 GTSNPN, CDR2 SVGIG (reference sequence). V was pared by 3 bases and J by 1 base, with 0 bases of the junction left unmatched. The CDR3 DNA reads as TGTGCCTGGAGGACAGGGGGTAACTATGGCTACACCTTC. Amino acids: CAWRTGGNYGYTF.

As to this clonotype: Because this beta chain is a stray read in a library intended to capture alpha chains, its abundance should not be given much weight. V is TRBV20-1 and J is TRBJ2-3; a possible D gene is TRBD1 (6 bases). Germline loops: CDR1 DFQATT, CDR2 SNEGSKA (reference sequence). The CDR3 length is 8 residues. V gave up 6 bases and J gave up 14 bases, with 9 bases separating them. CDR3 sequence: CSALGGYF. The CDR3 DNA is TGCAGTGCCTTAGGGGGGTATTTT.

With regard to this clonotype: This beta chain is an unintended read in a library built for alpha chains; its size means little. The V call is TRBV11-1, the J call TRBJ2-3, with 11 bases fitting TRBD2. The CDR3 has 18 amino acids. Germline V gene data show CDR1 as SGHAT and CDR2 as FQDESV (reference sequence). Trimming took 5 bases from V and 2 from J; bases not matched to a gene: 12. The CDR3 protein is CASSRTSGSPPHTDTQYF. The CDR3 coding sequence is TGTGCCAGCAGCCGAACTAGCGGGAGTCCCCCACACACAGATACGCAGTATTTT.

As to this clonotype: The library was prepared for alpha chains; this beta chain is a stray read, so its frequency means little. The chain is built from TRBV30 and TRBJ1-5; D gene uncertain. The CDR3 totals 13 residues. Germline CDR1 reads GTSNPN; CDR2 reads SVGIG (reference sequence). Trimming removed 0 bases at V and 4 bases at J, with 7 bases between. The CDR3, as DNA: TGTGCCTGGAGTGTAGGAGGGAATCAGCCCCAGCATTTT. It codes for CAWSVGGNQPQHF.

In the case of this clonotype: The size of this beta chain means little, since it is a stray read in a library made for alpha chains. The chain carries TRBV29-1 and TRBJ2-1, with 11 positions matching TRBD2. This CDR3 region has 16 residues. V was clipped by 3 bases and J by 7 bases; unmatched bases: 11. CDR1 and CDR2 (germline): SQVTM, ANQGSEA. DNA of the CDR3: TGCAGCGTTGATTTACTAGCGGGAGCAGTATTTAATGAGCAGTTCTTC. Translated: CSVDLLAGAVFNEQFF.

To note about this clonotype: This beta chain is a stray read from a library made for alpha chains; its abundance is not meaningful. V is TRBV4-1 and J is TRBJ1-2; no clear D gene. The germline V and J ends were trimmed by 0 bases and 4 bases, with 15 bases remaining between them. Germline CDR1 is MGHRA and CDR2 is YSYEKL. The CDR3 totals 16 residues. CDR3: CASSQDPASSGYGYTF. The CDR3 region has the DNA TGCGCCAGCAGCCAAGATCCCGCCTCCTCGGGCTATGGCTACACCTTC.

With regard to this clonotype: Found in a library prepared for alpha chains, this beta chain is an off-target read, and its abundance has little meaning. The chain employs TRBV7-2 and TRBJ2-1, with D uncertain. This CDR3 has 13 residues. Germline CDR1 reads SGHTA; CDR2 reads FQGNSA. Trimming removed 5 bases from V and 10 bases from J, with 15 bases in between. CDR3 protein: CASSRYFGGEQFF. The CDR3 DNA sequence: TGTGCCAGCAGCCGATACTTCGGTGGGGAGCAGTTCTTC.

As regards this clonotype: One junction end does not reproduce the germline sequence, and a read error may be involved. Because this beta chain is a stray read in a library intended to capture alpha chains, its abundance should not be given much weight. The V gene is TRBV7-7, the J gene TRBJ2-7; D gene ambiguous. Looked up from germline, CDR1 is SSHAT and CDR2 is FNYEAQ (reference sequence). The CDR3 runs 14 residues. The CDR3 DNA is TGTGCTAGCAGCCGGCACTCGAGAATCTACGAGCAGTACTTC. This gives the protein CASSRHSRIYEQYF.

Comments on this clonotype: The library was prepared for alpha chains; this beta chain is a stray read, so its frequency means little. This chain uses TRBV6-1 with TRBJ1-1, with a weak D call TRBD1 (5 bases). In germline, CDR1 is MNHNS, CDR2 SASEGT. Trimming took off 7 bases at V and 1 base at J, with 10 bases between the two ends. The CDR3 is made up of 13 amino acids. Here the CDR3 DNA reads TGTGCCAGCAAGGGGCGACAGAACACTGAAGCTTTCTTT. Amino acid sequence: CASKGRQNTEAFF.

A note on this clonotype: This beta chain appears as a stray read in a library generated for alpha chains; its size is not informative. The CDR3 DNA is TGTGCCAGCACCGCCGACCAAGAGACCCAGTACTTC. The encoded protein is CASTADQETQYF. The V call is TRBV2, the J call TRBJ2-5; D is uncertain. Deletions cut 7 bases from V and 0 bases from J, with 6 bases between. The germline CDR1 and CDR2 sequences are SNHLY and FYNNEI. This CDR3 contains 12 residues.

Concerning this clonotype itself: The size of this beta chain means little, since it is a stray read in a library made for alpha chains. The J gene is TRBJ2-1, the V gene TRBV29-1; TRBD2 is a possible D gene (6 bases). Germline V gene lookup returns CDR1 SQVTM and CDR2 ANQGSEA. The CDR3 is made up of 15 amino acids. V shed 7 bases and J shed 1 base, with 17 bases lying between them. Written as DNA, the CDR3 is TGCAGCGCTGACCCTGGTAGCGGATCCTACAATGAGCAGTTCTTC. It encodes CSADPGSGSYNEQFF.

About this clonotype itself: This beta chain came through as a stray read in a library set up for alpha chains, and its size says little. The J gene is TRBJ2-1, the V gene TRBV5-1; D is unclear. The germline V and J ends were trimmed by 4 bases and 4 bases, with 9 bases remaining between them. Germline lookup yields CDR1 SGHRS and CDR2 YFSETQ. The CDR3 has 13 amino acids. The CDR3 spells CASSLGQYNEQFF. The CDR3 bases are TGCGCCAGCAGCCTTGGCCAGTACAATGAGCAGTTCTTC.

Comments on this clonotype: This beta chain is off target for a library built for alpha chains, so its abundance means little. The V call is TRBV4-1, the J call TRBJ2-3, with D uncertain. The CDR3 is made up of 15 amino acids. From germline, CDR1 is MGHRA and CDR2 YSYEKL. V was cut by 1 base and J by 1 base, with 9 bases left in between. The CDR3 bases are TGCGCCAGCAGCCAAGGACCCGACCGCACAGATACGCAGTATTTT. This codes for CASSQGPDRTDTQYF.

About this clonotype itself: This beta chain is an off-target read within a library intended for alpha chains, so its frequency means little. V and J are TRBV6-2 or TRBV6-3 and TRBJ1-1, with D perhaps TRBD1 (6 bases). The V and J ends lost 5 bases and 7 bases respectively, with 17 bases between them. The CDR3 totals 14 residues. Germline values: CDR1 MNHEY, CDR2 SVGEGT. The CDR3 region is CASSKLRDKIEAFF. CDR3 DNA sequence: TGTGCCAGCAGTAAGTTGAGGGACAAGATTGAAGCTTTCTTT.

This clonotype was recorded only once. Found in a library prepared for alpha chains, this beta chain is an off-target read, and its abundance has little meaning. This chain links TRBV7-3 with TRBJ2-3; 9 bases fit TRBD2. Germline V gene data show CDR1 as SGHTA and CDR2 as FQGTGA. This CDR3 has 15 amino acids. The ends lost 1 base at V and 3 bases at J; junction bases unmatched: 2. The DNA of the CDR3 is TGTGCCAGCAGCTTAATGGGACTAGCAACAGATACGCAGTATTTT. Amino acids: CASSLMGLATDTQYF.

On this clonotype itself: This beta chain turned up in a library designed for alpha chains; as an off-target read, its abundance says little. The chain links TRBV11-2 to TRBJ2-7, with D maybe TRBD2 (7 bases). The CDR3 runs 16 residues. The germline gives CDR1 SGHAT, CDR2 FQNNGV. V was trimmed by 5 bases and J by 1 base, leaving 18 bases between them. CDR3 loop: CASSLFGSGTSYEQYF. The DNA of the CDR3 is TGTGCCAGCAGCCTCTTTGGGAGCGGGACATCCTACGAGCAGTACTTC.

As concerns this clonotype: Being off target in a library aimed at alpha chains, this beta chain has a size of little meaning. CDR3: CASRKTNQETQYF. The CDR3 DNA sequence: TGTGCCAGCAGGAAGACGAACCAAGAGACCCAGTACTTC. The chain carries TRBV6-2 or TRBV6-3 and TRBJ2-5; no clear D. Germline V gene lookup returns CDR1 MNHEY and CDR2 SVGEGT. Trimming pared 6 bases from V and 0 bases from J, leaving 8 bases between. The CDR3 is 13 residues long.